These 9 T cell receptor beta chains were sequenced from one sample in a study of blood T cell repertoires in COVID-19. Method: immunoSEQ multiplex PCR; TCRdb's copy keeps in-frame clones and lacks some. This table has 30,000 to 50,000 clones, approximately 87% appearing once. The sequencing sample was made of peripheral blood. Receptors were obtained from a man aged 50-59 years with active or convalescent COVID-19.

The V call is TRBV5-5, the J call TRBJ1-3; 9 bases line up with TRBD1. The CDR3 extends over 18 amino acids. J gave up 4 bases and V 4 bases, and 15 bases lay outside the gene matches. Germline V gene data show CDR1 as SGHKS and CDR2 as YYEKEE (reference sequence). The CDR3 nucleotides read TGTGCCAGCAGCCCAAGGCCCCCGCGACAGGGGGACGGAAACACCATATATTTT. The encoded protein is CASSPRPPRQGDGNTIYF.

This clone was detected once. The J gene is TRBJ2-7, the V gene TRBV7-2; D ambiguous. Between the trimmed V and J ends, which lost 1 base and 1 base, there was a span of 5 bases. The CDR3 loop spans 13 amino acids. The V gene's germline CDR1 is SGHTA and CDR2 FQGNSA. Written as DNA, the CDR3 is TGTGCCAGCAGCTTAGTAGAGTCCTACGAGCAGTACGTC. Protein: CASSLVESYEQYV.

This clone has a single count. CDR3 coding DNA: TGCGCCAGCAGTAGACAGTTGAACACTGAAGCTTTCTTT. This gives the protein CASSRQLNTEAFF. This chain uses TRBV10-1 with TRBJ1-1; perhaps TRBD1 as D (5 bases). V was shortened by 5 bases and J by 0 bases, with 7 bases between the two germline ends. The CDR3 totals 13 residues. Germline V lookup: CDR1 WNHNN, CDR2 SYGVQD (reference sequence).

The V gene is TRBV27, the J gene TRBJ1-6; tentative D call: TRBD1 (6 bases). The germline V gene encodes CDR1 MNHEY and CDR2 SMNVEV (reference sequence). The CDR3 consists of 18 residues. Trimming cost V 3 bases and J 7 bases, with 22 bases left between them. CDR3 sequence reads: CASSFRSIMTGSNSPLHF. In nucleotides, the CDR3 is TGTGCCAGCAGTTTTAGATCCATCATGACAGGCTCGAATTCACCCCTCCACTTT.

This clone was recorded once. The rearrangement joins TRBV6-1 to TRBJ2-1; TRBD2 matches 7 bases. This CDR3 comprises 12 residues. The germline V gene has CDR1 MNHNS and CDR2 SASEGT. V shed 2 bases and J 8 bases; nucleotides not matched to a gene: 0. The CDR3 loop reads CASSERGDEQFF. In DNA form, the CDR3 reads TGTGCCAGCAGTGAACGGGGGGATGAGCAGTTCTTC.

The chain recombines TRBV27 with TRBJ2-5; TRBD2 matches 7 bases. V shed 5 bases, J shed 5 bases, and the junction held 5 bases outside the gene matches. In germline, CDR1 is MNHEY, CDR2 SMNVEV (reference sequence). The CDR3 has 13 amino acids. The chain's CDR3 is CASSPGLVETQYF. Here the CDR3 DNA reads TGTGCCAGCAGTCCAGGACTAGTGGAGACCCAGTACTTC.

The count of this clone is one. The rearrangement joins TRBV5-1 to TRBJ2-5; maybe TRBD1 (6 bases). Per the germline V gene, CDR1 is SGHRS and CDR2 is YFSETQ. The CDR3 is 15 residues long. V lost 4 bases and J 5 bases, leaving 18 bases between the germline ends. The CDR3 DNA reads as TGCGCCAGCAGCAGCCATTCAGGGGAGAGGGAGACCCAGTACTTC. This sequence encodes CASSSHSGERETQYF.

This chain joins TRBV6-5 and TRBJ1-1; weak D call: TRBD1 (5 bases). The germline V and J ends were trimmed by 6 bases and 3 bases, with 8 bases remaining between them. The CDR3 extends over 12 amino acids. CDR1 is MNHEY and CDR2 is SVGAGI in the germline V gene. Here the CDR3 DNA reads TGTGCCAGCAGCCCGACAGACACTGAAGCTTTCTTT. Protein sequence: CASSPTDTEAFF.

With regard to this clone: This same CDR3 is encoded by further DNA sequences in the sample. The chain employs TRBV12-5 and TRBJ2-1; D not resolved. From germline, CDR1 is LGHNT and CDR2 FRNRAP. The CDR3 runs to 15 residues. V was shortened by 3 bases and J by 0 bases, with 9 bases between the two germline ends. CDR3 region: CASGFGQSSYNEQFF. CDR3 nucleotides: TGTGCTAGTGGTTTTGGGCAGAGCTCCTACAATGAGCAGTTCTTC.